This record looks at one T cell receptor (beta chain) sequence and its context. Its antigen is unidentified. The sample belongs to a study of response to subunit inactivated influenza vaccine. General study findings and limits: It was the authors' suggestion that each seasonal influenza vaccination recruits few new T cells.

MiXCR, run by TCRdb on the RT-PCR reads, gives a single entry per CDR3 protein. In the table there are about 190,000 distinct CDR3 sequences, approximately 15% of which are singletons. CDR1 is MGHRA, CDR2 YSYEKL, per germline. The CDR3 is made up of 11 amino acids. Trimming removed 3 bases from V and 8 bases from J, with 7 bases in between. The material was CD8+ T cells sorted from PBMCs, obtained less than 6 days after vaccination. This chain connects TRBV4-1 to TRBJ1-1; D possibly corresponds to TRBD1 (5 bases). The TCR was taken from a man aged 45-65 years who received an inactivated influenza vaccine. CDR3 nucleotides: TGCGCCAGCAGCCACCGGGACGAAGCTTTCTTT. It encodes CASSHRDEAFF.